Below, one T cell receptor beta chain is given with its context. Its antigen is not known. This specimen belongs to a study of cytomegalovirus exposure and HLA in healthy donors. About the research overall: Unique TCRs numbering roughly 85 million, obtained from HLA-typed donors, made up an early data release. Most donors, 80% to 90% of around 400 genotyped, fell in the Caucasian-associated ancestry cluster. Whole-study results and caveats: Across donors, most TCRs were seen rarely, yet some public ones were widespread.

Germline V gives CDR1 GTSNPN, CDR2 SVGIG (reference sequence). V shed 1 base, J shed 4 bases, and the junction held 3 bases outside the gene matches. This CDR3 has 14 residues. The PCR made use of 60 Vbeta and 13 Jbeta primers. Assay used: immunoSEQ multiplex PCR; TCRdb lists only in-frame clones, some missing. This table has about 180,000 clones, around 77% appearing once. The receptor was isolated from a man between 60 and 70 years old in good health and CMV-seronegative. The genes are TRBV30 and TRBJ2-1; 8 nucleotides agree with TRBD2. Sequencing was carried out using PBMCs. The CDR3 sequence: CAWSELAAYNEQFF. In nucleotides, the CDR3 is TGTGCCTGGAGTGAACTAGCGGCTTACAATGAGCAGTTCTTC.